The TCR beta chain under discussion was sequenced for a study of T cells in Graves' hyperthyroidism and ophthalmopathy (dated by TCRdb to between 2018 and 2021). Study-wide context: Peripheral blood was collected at initial diagnosis, before any treatment. A discovery cohort of about a hundred patients, about 40 with Graves' ophthalmopathy and about 60 with stable Graves' hyperthyroidism, was used to find distinguishing TCR V-J signatures. Prospective prediction of ophthalmopathy was tested in an independent validation cohort of some 19 hyperthyroidism patients and some 17 patients who later progressed to ophthalmopathy. The approximately 95 discovery patients were divided at random into training and test sets in a 7:3 ratio. In more than 5 Graves' hyperthyroidism patients, the study also compared T-cell repertoires from thyroid tissue with T-cell repertoires from blood. After blood sampling, hyperthyroidism patients were treated with methimazole at a starting dose of 30 mg daily, and ophthalmopathy patients were treated with high-dose intravenous methylprednisolone. According to the paper, TCR Vbeta CDR3 sequencing was carried out on some 140 peripheral blood samples, which came from over 40 ophthalmopathy, under 85 hyperthyroidism and around 17 progressor patients.

TCR beta CDR3 regions were amplified from RNA transcripts. The TCR CDR3 was subjected to a first round of RT-PCR using the HTBI primer set and the Qiagen OneStep RT-PCR kit. A second multiplex PCR round built the libraries, followed by size selection and purification. Paired-end sequencing of the libraries was performed with 100 bp reads on an Illumina HiSeq2000. Processing in the source paper ran as follows. SOAPnuke was used to process the raw data, with reads discarded if the reads contained adapters or uncalled bases, had a mean Phred below 15, or lacked an exact constant-primer or identifier match. COPE v1.2.5 was used to merge high-quality paired reads, and clonotypes were defined as unique nucleotide sequences. MiTCR v1.1 was used to align clonotypes to the IMGT TRBV, TRBD and TRBJ reference segments. Analysis was restricted to V-J combinations with a frequency above 0.0001, which covered 99% to 99.2% of repertoires. A TCS score was defined as the ratio between F50 (clonal expansion) and ExV (chaos), using BLOSUM62-based TCRdist between CDR3 peptides within each V-J. Welch's t-statistics and random forest reduced 450 to 600 V-J features to some 14, which were used in a naive Bayes classifier (R e1071). The public reads were run again by TCRdb, first through fastp at Q25 and then through MiXCR, and only productive beta chains were kept. Rows with a matching CDR3 protein are joined into one entry that keeps the most common DNA and genes. TCRdb, not the authors, supplied the V and J calls. For this sample there are 500,000 to 650,000 distinct CDR3 sequences; 15% to 20% appear just once. Jointly, the top ten make up 17% of the sample.

This clonotype was observed at least ten times. The antigen it recognizes is unknown. No base qualities exist here, and no much larger clone lies one base off it. The CDR3 has 14 amino acids, counting the end cysteine and phenylalanine. The read is trimmed to its CDR3 DNA, 42 bases read in frame from base 1. The germline V gene (reference sequence) sets CDR1 to LGHDT and CDR2 to YNNKEL. Germline trimming: 4 bases from V, 4 bases from J; junction bases outside gene matches: 4. Ophthalmopathy patients had moderately to severely active disease, with a Clinical Activity Score of 3 or more, a NOSPECS grade of 4 or more, and a disease duration of less than 3 months. Patients with uncontrolled infections, other autoimmune diseases, pregnancy or lactation were excluded. Diagnoses were established on the basis of clinical symptoms, serum thyroxine and TRAb, thyroid ultrasound, and orbital computed tomography. Ficoll-Paque density gradient centrifugation was used to isolate PBMCs from about 10 ml of fresh peripheral blood. Total RNA was extracted using Trizol reagent, and RNA quality was assessed on an Agilent 2100 Bioanalyzer.

The full study reports these points: Most expanded thyroid clonotypes (frequency above 0.001) were also found in blood, which suggests that blood repertoires may mirror thyroid immune responses. In cross-validation, a model built on a 13 V-J signature told ophthalmopathy apart from stable hyperthyroidism with 87.88% sensitivity and roughly 81% specificity, and in testing the same model reached 80%/75%. No statistical method was used to set the sample size in advance, and investigators knew the group allocation. During validation, the model predicted progression to ophthalmopathy a median of approximately 6 months ahead of onset, with almost 71% sensitivity and more than 72% specificity.

The receptor was isolated from a woman between 18 and 29 years old with Graves' ophthalmopathy. The material sequenced was blood. Rearrangement joined TRBV3-1 to TRBJ1-3, and 7 bases in between align with TRBD1. The bases read TGTGCCAGCAGCCCCAGGGACAGCGGAAACACCATATATTTT. Its protein product is CASSPRDSGNTIYF.